The 22 T cell receptor beta chains listed next were all sequenced from one sample in a study of T-cell reconstitution after alpha-beta-depleted transplantation in children. During its preparation, the TCRbeta library received unique molecular identifiers. MiXCR, run by TCRdb on the PCR reads, gives a single entry per CDR3 protein. The sample holds 550,000 to 800,000 distinct CDR3 sequences; under 15% are singletons and the top ten take roughly 0.84%. The sequencing here drew on PBMCs, taken before TCRalphabeta/CD19-depleted stem cell transplant. The receptors stem from a girl aged 2 to 10 with congenital amegakaryocytic thrombocytopenia, due to receive a stem cell transplant.

In its sample, this clonotype was seen many times. The chain couples TRBV20-1 to TRBJ2-2; no firm D call. The CDR3 covers 13 residues. The germline CDR1 and CDR2 sequences are DFQATT and SNEGSKA (reference sequence). The ends were cut back, 2 bases at V and 2 bases at J, with 6 bases in the middle. In nucleotides, the CDR3 is TGCAGTGCTAGAAACCCAAACACCGGGGAGCTGTTTTTT. Translated, it gives CSARNPNTGELFF.

This clonotype was seen many times. This chain connects TRBV5-1 to TRBJ2-7; D is possibly TRBD1 (5 bases). The CDR3 is made up of 14 amino acids. Germline CDR1 reads SGHRS; CDR2 reads YFSETQ. Trimming took off 7 bases at V and 2 bases at J, with 16 bases between the two ends. CDR3 DNA sequence: TGCGCCAGCTCCAGGGATTCCAATACCTACGAGCAGTACTTC. This gives the protein CASSRDSNTYEQYF.

CDR3 in DNA: TGTGCCAGCAGCCCTTCCCGGCGCACAGATACGCAGTATTTT. Translated: CASSPSRRTDTQYF. V is TRBV7-7 and J is TRBJ2-3, with D unclear. Germline loops: CDR1 SSHAT, CDR2 FNYEAQ (reference sequence). There are 14 residues in the CDR3. Trimming left V 5 bases short and J 1 base short, with 10 bases between.

The V call is TRBV24-1, the J call TRBJ2-1; no definite D call. Trimming took off 4 bases at V and 8 bases at J, with 8 bases between the two ends. The germline CDR1 and CDR2 sequences are KGHDR and SFDVKD. CDR3 size: 12 residues. The DNA of the CDR3 is TGTGCCACCAGTGAGCAAGGTTATGAGCAGTTCTTC. The encoded protein is CATSEQGYEQFF.

This clonotype showed up many times. The chain combines TRBV20-1 with TRBJ2-2; no clear D gene. The CDR3 has 14 residues. The ends were cut back, 3 bases at V and 4 bases at J, with 12 bases in the middle. CDR1 is DFQATT, CDR2 SNEGSKA, per germline (reference sequence). The CDR3 DNA reads as TGCAGTGCTAGTTCGGCGGATACCACCGGGGAGCTGTTTTTT. This encodes CSASSADTTGELFF.

V is TRBV7-3 and J is TRBJ2-2, with 13 nucleotides matching TRBD2. The germline CDR1 and CDR2 sequences are SGHTA and FQGTGA. J was trimmed by 0 bases and V by 5 bases; bases with no gene match: 3. There are 17 residues in the CDR3. The CDR3 spells CASSLGTSGANTGELFF. In DNA, the CDR3 is TGTGCCAGCAGCCTCGGGACTAGCGGGGCGAACACCGGGGAGCTGTTTTTT.

This clonotype was picked up many times. The rearrangement links TRBV10-3 to TRBJ2-5; TRBD1 matches at 7 bases. V trimming: 7 bases; J trimming: 2 bases; junction bases outside the gene matches: 7. The CDR3 spans 14 residues. Germline V lookup: CDR1 ENHRY, CDR2 SYGVKD. The CDR3 sequence: CAITKTGAQETQYF. The CDR3 DNA follows: TGTGCCATCACCAAAACAGGGGCTCAAGAGACCCAGTACTTC.

A remark on this clonotype: A much larger clone is a single base away; this may be a read error. The V gene is TRBV10-2, the J gene TRBJ2-2; the match to TRBD2 covers 8 bases. The CDR3 is 17 residues long. Germline values: CDR1 WSHSY, CDR2 SAAADI. Germline trimming cut 5 bases from V and 5 bases from J; bases unmatched to any gene: 13. The CDR3 protein is CASSRLARGPQTGELFF. The CDR3 nucleotides are TGCGCCAGCAGTCGACTAGCGCGAGGCCCCCAGACCGGGGAGCTGTTTTTT.

The CDR3 protein is CASRRGDSPIWQYF. DNA of the CDR3: TGTGCCAGCCGTCGTGGGGACAGCCCCATATGGCAGTACTTC. The V and J genes are TRBV7-2 and TRBJ2-7; TRBD1 matches 7 bases. The CDR3 is made up of 14 amino acids. J was trimmed by 9 bases and V by 8 bases; bases with no gene match: 16. Germline V gives CDR1 SGHTA, CDR2 FQGNSA. Full variable domain (missing parts from reference TRBV7-2 and TRBJ2-7): GAGVSQSPSNKVTEKGKDVELRCDPISGHTALYWYRQSLGQGLEFLIYFQGNSAPDKSGLPSDRFSAERTGGSVSTLTIQRTQQEDSAVYLCASRRGDSPIWQYFGPGTRLTVT.

This clonotype occurred many times. The chain couples TRBV7-9 to TRBJ2-5; D remains ambiguous. Germline CDR1 is SEHNR and CDR2 is FQNEAQ (reference sequence). Trimming took off 5 bases at V and 0 bases at J, with 7 bases between the two ends. The CDR3 sequence is 13 residues long. The DNA for the CDR3 is TGTGCCAGCAGCCCGATGGACCAAGAGACCCAGTACTTC. It codes for CASSPMDQETQYF.

This clonotype was counted between two and nine times. The gene calls are TRBV7-9 and TRBJ2-5; D not certain. Trimming stripped 2 bases from V and 6 bases from J, with 7 bases between. Looked up from germline, CDR1 is SEHNR and CDR2 is FQNEAQ (reference sequence). This CDR3 is built from 12 residues. The CDR3 region is CASSLSRQTQYF. CDR3 coding DNA: TGTGCCAGCAGCTTATCCAGACAGACCCAGTACTTC.

This clonotype has at least ten counts. This rearrangement joins TRBV9 to TRBJ2-7; D uncertain. Germline values: CDR1 SGDLS, CDR2 YYNGEE. V lost 5 bases and J 6 bases, leaving 15 bases between the germline ends. This CDR3 is built from 13 residues. The chain's CDR3 is CASRQDVLGEQYF. In DNA, the CDR3 is TGTGCCAGCAGACAAGACGTGCTTGGCGAGCAGTACTTC.

This clonotype was detected ten times or more. The chain uses TRBV5-1 and TRBJ1-4, with D unresolved. The germline V and J ends were trimmed by 0 bases and 5 bases, with 11 bases remaining between them. The CDR3 loop spans 15 amino acids. In germline, CDR1 is SGHRS, CDR2 YFSETQ. CDR3 protein: CASSLEQGRNEKLFF. As DNA, the CDR3 is TGCGCCAGCAGCTTGGAGCAAGGTCGCAATGAAAAACTGTTTTTT.

The rearrangement links TRBV7-8 to TRBJ2-4, with D uncertain. The CDR3 length is 16 residues. Trimming removed 1 base from V and 0 bases from J, with 10 bases in between. CDR1 SGHVS and CDR2 FQNEAQ come from the germline V gene. The CDR3 DNA reads as TGTGCCAGCAGCTTAGAGGTGCACGTAGCCAAAAACATTCAGTACTTC. As protein: CASSLEVHVAKNIQYF. Full variable domain (missing parts from reference TRBV7-8 and TRBJ2-4): GAGVSQSPRYKVAKRGQDVALRCDPISGHVSLFWYQQALGQGPEFLTYFQNEAQLDKSGLPSDRFFAERPEGSVSTLKIQRTQQEDSAVYLCASSLEVHVAKNIQYFGAGTRLSVL.

This clonotype has at least ten counts. The rearrangement joins TRBV3-1 to TRBJ1-4; 7 nucleotides line up with TRBD1. Germline V CDR1 and CDR2: LGHDT, YNNKEL (reference sequence). With 6 bases clipped from V and 8 bases from J, the junction kept 6 bases outside the gene matches. This CDR3 is 13 amino acids long. The CDR3 nucleotides read TGTGCCAGCAGTCCGAGGGGGCACGAAAAACTGTTTTTT. Encoded protein: CASSPRGHEKLFF. Combining the CDR3 with reference TRBV3-1 and TRBJ1-4 gives the whole variable domain DTAVSQTPKYLVTQMGNDKSIKCEQNLGHDTMYWYKQDSKKFLKIMFSYNNKELIINETVPNRFSPKSPDKAHLNLHINSLELGDSAVYFCASSPRGHEKLFFGSGTQLSVL.

This clonotype came up a few times. The CDR3 region is CASQRGVEQFF. The CDR3 DNA reads as TGTGCCAGCCAACGGGGGGTGGAGCAGTTCTTC. This chain uses TRBV25-1 with TRBJ2-1; TRBD2 aligns across 7 bases. V lost 8 bases to trimming and J lost 10 bases; unmatched junction nucleotides: 5. Germline values: CDR1 MGHDK, CDR2 SYGVNS. The CDR3 loop spans 11 amino acids.

For the CDR3, the DNA is TGTGCCAGCAGCTTAGTAAGGGACAACCAAAACATTCAGTACTTC. Amino acid sequence: CASSLVRDNQNIQYF. The rearrangement uses TRBV7-9 and TRBJ2-4, with D possibly being TRBD1 (6 bases). This CDR3 comprises 15 residues. The ends were cut back, 1 base at V and 5 bases at J, with 12 bases in the middle. Germline CDR1 SEHNR, CDR2 FQNEAQ (reference sequence).

At least ten counts were recorded for this clonotype. This rearrangement joins TRBV10-3 to TRBJ2-1; D gene unclear. Trimming stripped 11 bases from V and 0 bases from J, with 14 bases between. Germline V CDR1 and CDR2: ENHRY, SYGVKD. The CDR3 is 14 residues long. CDR3 region: CAVREESSYNEQFF. The CDR3 DNA reads as TGTGCCGTCCGAGAGGAATCCTCCTACAATGAGCAGTTCTTC.

Only a few counts were recorded for this clonotype. The chain uses TRBV5-5 and TRBJ2-5; D not certain. Looked up from germline, CDR1 is SGHKS and CDR2 is YYEKEE (reference sequence). The CDR3 has 13 residues. V was pared by 4 bases and J by 5 bases, with 12 bases between. CDR3 sequence reads: CASSRFVLETQYF. CDR3 DNA sequence: TGTGCCAGCAGCCGCTTTGTACTTGAGACCCAGTACTTC.

At least ten counts were recorded for this clonotype. This chain links TRBV12-3 or TRBV12-4 with TRBJ1-2, with no clear D. The CDR3 loop spans 16 amino acids. The ends were cut back, 5 bases at V and 3 bases at J, with 19 bases in the middle. Here the CDR3 reads CASSQLNLFPDYGYTF. CDR3 sequence (DNA): TGTGCCAGCAGTCAGCTAAATCTTTTCCCAGACTATGGCTACACCTTC.

This rearrangement joins TRBV7-8 to TRBJ2-4, with D unclear. V was pared by 5 bases and J by 0 bases, with 14 bases between. Germline V CDR1 and CDR2: SGHVS, FQNEAQ. This CDR3 contains 16 residues. Here the CDR3 DNA reads TGTGCCAGCAGCCACCTAGAAGAGGTAGCCAAAAACATTCAGTACTTC. It translates to CASSHLEEVAKNIQYF.

This clonotype came up a few times. The chain is built from TRBV7-7 and TRBJ2-2, with D hard to call. Trimming pared 4 bases from V and 6 bases from J, leaving 9 bases between. Germline values: CDR1 SSHAT, CDR2 FNYEAQ (reference sequence). The CDR3 is 13 residues long. CDR3 DNA: TGTGCCAGCAGCTCTAGGCCGTCCGGGGAGCTGTTTTTT. Its translation is CASSSRPSGELFF.